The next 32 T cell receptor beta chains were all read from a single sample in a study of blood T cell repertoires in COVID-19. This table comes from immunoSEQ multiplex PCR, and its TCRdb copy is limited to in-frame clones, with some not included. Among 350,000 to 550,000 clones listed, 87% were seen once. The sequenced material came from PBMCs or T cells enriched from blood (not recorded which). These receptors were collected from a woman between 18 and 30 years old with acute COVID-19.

The CDR3 DNA is TGTGCCTGGAGTGTTCCGACAGGGAGAGGCTACACCTTC. Amino acid sequence: CAWSVPTGRGYTF. The chain combines TRBV30 with TRBJ1-2; 7 bases fit TRBD1. This CDR3 is built from 13 residues. The V segment lost 0 bases and the J segment 8 bases; nucleotides outside the gene matches: 6. CDR1 is GTSNPN, CDR2 SVGIG, per germline (reference sequence).

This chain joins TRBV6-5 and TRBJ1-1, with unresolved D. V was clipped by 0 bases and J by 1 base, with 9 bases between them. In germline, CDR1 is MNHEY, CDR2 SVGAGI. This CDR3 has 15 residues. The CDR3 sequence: CASSYSRVPNTEAFF. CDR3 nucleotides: TGTGCCAGCAGTTACTCGCGGGTTCCGAACACTGAAGCTTTCTTT.

CDR3 in DNA: TGTGCCAGCAGTCCCAGAGAGGGGGCTCTCATTCCATATGGCTACACCTTC. Amino acid sequence: CASSPREGALIPYGYTF. The gene calls are TRBV6-6 and TRBJ1-2; the match to TRBD1 covers 7 bases. Looked up from germline, CDR1 is MNHNY and CDR2 is SVGAGI (reference sequence). This CDR3 spans 17 amino acids. The V segment lost 5 bases and the J segment 5 bases; nucleotides outside the gene matches: 17.

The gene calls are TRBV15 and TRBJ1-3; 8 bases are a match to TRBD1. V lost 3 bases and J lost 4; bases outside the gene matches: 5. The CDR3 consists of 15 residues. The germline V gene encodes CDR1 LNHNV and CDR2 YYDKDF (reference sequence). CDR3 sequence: CATSSEDRDGNTIYF. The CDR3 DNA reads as TGTGCCACCAGCAGTGAGGACAGGGACGGAAACACCATATATTTT.

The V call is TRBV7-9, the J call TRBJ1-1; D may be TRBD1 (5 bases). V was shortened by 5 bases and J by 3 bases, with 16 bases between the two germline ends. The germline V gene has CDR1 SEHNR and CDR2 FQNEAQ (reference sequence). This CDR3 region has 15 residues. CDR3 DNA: TGTGCCAGCAGCGAGTCGGGGGTCCGGGACACTGAAGCTTTCTTT. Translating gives CASSESGVRDTEAFF.

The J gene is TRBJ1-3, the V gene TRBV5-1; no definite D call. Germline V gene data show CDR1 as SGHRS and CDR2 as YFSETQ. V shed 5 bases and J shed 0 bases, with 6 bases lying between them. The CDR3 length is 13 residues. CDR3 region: CASRWSSGNTIYF. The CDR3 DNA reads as TGCGCCAGCAGATGGAGCTCTGGAAACACCATATATTTT. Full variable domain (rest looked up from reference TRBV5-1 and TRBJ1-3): KAGVTQTPRYLIKTRGQQVTLSCSPISGHRSVSWYQQTPGQGLQFLFEYFSETQRNKGNFPGRFSGRQFSNSRSEMNVSTLELGDSALYLCASRWSSGNTIYFGEGSWLTVV.

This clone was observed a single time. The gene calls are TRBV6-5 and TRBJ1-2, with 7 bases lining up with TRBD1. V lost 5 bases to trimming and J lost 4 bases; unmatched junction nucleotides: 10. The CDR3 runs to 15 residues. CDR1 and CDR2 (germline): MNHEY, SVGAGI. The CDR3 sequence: CASSTRDRVTYGYTF. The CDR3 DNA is TGTGCCAGCAGTACAAGAGACAGGGTCACCTATGGCTACACCTTC.

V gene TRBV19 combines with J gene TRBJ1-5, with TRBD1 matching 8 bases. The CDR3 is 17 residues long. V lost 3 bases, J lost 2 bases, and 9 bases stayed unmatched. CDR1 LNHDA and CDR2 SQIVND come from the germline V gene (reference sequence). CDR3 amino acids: CASSIGQGRLGNQPQHF. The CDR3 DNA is TGTGCCAGTAGTATCGGACAGGGTAGATTAGGCAATCAGCCCCAGCATTTT.

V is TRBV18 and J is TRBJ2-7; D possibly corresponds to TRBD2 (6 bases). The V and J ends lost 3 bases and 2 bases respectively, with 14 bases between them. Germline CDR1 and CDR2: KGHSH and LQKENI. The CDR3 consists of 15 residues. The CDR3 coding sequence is TGTGCCAGCTCACCCTTGGGAGGTGCTACCTACGAGCAGTACTTC. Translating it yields CASSPLGGATYEQYF.

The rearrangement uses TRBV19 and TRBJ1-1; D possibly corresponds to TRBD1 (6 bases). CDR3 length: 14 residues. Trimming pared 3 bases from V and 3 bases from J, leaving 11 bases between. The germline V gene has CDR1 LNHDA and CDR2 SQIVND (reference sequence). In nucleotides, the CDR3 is TGTGCCAGTAGTATCAGGGCAGGGGACACTGAAGCTTTCTTT. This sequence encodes CASSIRAGDTEAFF.

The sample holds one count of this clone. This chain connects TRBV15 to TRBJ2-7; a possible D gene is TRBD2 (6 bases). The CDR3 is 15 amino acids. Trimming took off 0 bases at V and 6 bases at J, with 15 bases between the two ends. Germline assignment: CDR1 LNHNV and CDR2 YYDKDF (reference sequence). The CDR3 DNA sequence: TGTGCCACCAGCAGAGAGAGGAGGTGGGGAGGCGAGCAGTACTTC. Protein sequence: CATSRERRWGGEQYF.

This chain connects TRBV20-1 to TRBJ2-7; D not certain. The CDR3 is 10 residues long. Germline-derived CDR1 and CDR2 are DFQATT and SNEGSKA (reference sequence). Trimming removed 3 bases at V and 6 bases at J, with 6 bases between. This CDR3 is CSASSGEQYF. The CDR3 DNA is TGCAGTGCTAGTTCCGGCGAGCAGTACTTC.

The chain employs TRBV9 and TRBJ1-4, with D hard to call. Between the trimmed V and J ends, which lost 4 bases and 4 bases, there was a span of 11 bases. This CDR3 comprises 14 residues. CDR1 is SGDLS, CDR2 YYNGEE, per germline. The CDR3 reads CASSSGADNEKLFF. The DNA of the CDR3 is TGTGCCAGCAGCTCAGGAGCGGATAATGAAAAACTGTTTTTT.

The CDR3 coding sequence is TGTGCCAGCAGCAGGGTTCTTGGACAACAGCCCCAGCATTTT. Translated, it gives CASSRVLGQQPQHF. The V and J genes are TRBV21-1 and TRBJ1-5; the D call in the table, TRBD1, was not verified against the DNA. TRBV21-1 is recorded as a pseudogene. The CDR3 sequence is 14 residues long.

This CDR3 reads CASSLAAGRIEKLFF. CDR3 nucleotides: TGTGCCAGCAGCTTGGCCGCGGGACGGATTGAAAAACTGTTTTTT. The rearrangement joins TRBV5-5 to TRBJ1-4; D might be TRBD1 (5 bases). V dropped 0 bases and J dropped 7 bases, with 13 bases sitting between them. Germline V lookup: CDR1 SGHKS, CDR2 YYEKEE (reference sequence). The CDR3 is made up of 15 amino acids.

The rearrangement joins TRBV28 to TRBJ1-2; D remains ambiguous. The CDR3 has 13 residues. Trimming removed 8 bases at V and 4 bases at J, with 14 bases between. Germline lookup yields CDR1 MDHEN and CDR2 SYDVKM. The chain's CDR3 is CASQVSILYGYTF. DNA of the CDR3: TGTGCCAGCCAAGTGAGCATACTCTATGGCTACACCTTC.

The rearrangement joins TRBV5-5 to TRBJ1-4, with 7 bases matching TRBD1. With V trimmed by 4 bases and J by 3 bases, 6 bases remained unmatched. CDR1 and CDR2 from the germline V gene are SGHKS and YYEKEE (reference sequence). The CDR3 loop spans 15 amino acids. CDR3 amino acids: CASSGTGVPNEKLFF. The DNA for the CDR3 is TGTGCCAGCAGCGGAACAGGGGTTCCTAATGAAAAACTGTTTTTT.

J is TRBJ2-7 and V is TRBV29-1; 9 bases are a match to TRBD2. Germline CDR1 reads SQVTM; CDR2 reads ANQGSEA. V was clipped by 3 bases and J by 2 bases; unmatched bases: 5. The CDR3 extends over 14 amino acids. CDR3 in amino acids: CSVDSGSGTYEQYF. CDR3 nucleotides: TGCAGCGTTGATAGCGGGAGTGGTACCTACGAGCAGTACTTC.

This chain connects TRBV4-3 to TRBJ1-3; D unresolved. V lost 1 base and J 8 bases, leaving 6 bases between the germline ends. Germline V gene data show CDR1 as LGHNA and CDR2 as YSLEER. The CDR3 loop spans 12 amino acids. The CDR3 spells CASSQGQDTIYF. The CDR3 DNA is TGCGCCAGCAGCCAAGGGCAAGACACCATATATTTT.

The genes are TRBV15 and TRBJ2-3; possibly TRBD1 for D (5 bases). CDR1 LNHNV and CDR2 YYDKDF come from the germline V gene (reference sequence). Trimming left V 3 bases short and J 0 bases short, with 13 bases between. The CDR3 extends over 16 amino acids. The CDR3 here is CATSRIGAASTDTQYF. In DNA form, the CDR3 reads TGTGCCACCAGCAGGATTGGGGCGGCGAGCACAGATACGCAGTATTTT.

DNA for the CDR3: TGCGCCAGCAGCGCGGACAGGGGCGGCGAGCAGTACTTC. Protein: CASSADRGGEQYF. This chain joins TRBV5-1 and TRBJ2-7; 9 positions agree with TRBD1. J lost 6 bases, V lost 4 bases, and 5 bases had no gene match. The CDR3 is 13 residues long. Looked up from germline, CDR1 is SGHRS and CDR2 is YFSETQ.

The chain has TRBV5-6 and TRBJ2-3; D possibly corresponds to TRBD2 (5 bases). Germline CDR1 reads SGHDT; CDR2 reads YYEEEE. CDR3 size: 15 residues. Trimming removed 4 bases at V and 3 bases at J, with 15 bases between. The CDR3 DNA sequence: TGTGCCAGCAGCACCCGGAGGTACATGACAGATACGCAGTATTTT. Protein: CASSTRRYMTDTQYF.

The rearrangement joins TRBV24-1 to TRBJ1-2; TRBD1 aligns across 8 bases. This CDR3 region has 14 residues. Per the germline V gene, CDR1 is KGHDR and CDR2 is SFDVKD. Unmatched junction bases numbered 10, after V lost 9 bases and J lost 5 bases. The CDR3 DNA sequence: TGTGCCACCCAGGTCGACAGGGGTATATATGGCTACACCTTC. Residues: CATQVDRGIYGYTF.

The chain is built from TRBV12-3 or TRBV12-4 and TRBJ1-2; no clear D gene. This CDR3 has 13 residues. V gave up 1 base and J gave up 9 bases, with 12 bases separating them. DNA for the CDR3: TGTGCCAGCAGTTTAGTCCATTTCTCTAGCTACACCTTC. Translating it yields CASSLVHFSSYTF.

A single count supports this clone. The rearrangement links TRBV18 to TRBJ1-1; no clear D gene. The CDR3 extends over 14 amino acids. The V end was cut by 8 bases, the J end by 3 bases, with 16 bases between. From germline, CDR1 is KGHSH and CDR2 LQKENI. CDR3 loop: CASTIAEGYTEAFF. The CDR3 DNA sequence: TGTGCCAGCACTATAGCGGAGGGATACACTGAAGCTTTCTTT.

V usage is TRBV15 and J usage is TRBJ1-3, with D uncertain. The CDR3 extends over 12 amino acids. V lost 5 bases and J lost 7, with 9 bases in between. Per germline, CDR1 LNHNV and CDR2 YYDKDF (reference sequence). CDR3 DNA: TGTGCCACCAGCTCCTTTTCGAACACCATATATTTT. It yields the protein CATSSFSNTIYF.

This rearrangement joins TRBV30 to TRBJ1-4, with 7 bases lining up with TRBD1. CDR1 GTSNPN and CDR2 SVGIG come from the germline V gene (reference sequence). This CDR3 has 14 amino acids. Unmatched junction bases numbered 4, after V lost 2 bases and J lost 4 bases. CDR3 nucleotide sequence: TGTGCCTGGAGTCATGGACAGGTTAATGAAAAACTGTTTTTT. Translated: CAWSHGQVNEKLFF.

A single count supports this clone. CDR3 amino acids: CASSAQQGAVIYEQYF. CDR3 in DNA: TGTGCCAGCAGCGCTCAACAGGGGGCCGTTATCTACGAGCAGTACTTC. The chain uses TRBV7-2 and TRBJ2-7; 9 nucleotides align to TRBD1. The V segment lost 5 bases and the J segment 3 bases; nucleotides outside the gene matches: 11. The CDR3 loop spans 16 amino acids. The germline CDR1 and CDR2 sequences are SGHTA and FQGNSA. Full variable domain (outside the CDR3, taken from reference TRBV7-2 and TRBJ2-7): GAGVSQSPSNKVTEKGKDVELRCDPISGHTALYWYRQSLGQGLEFLIYFQGNSAPDKSGLPSDRFSAERTGGSVSTLTIQRTQQEDSAVYLCASSAQQGAVIYEQYFGPGTRLTVT.

The CDR3 is CASSPRSGAAYEQYF. The CDR3 DNA reads as TGTGCCAGCAGCCCCCGAAGCGGGGCCGCCTACGAGCAGTACTTC. The V gene is TRBV5-6, the J gene TRBJ2-7; 7 bases fit TRBD2. Germline CDR1 is SGHDT and CDR2 is YYEEEE. This CDR3 region has 15 residues. Trimming removed 4 bases from V and 2 bases from J; junction bases left unmatched: 9.

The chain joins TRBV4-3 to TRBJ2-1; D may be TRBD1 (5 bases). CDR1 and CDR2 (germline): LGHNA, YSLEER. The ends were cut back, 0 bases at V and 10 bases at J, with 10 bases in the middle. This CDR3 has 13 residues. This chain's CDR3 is CASSQDFRVEQFF. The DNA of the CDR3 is TGCGCCAGCAGCCAAGATTTCAGGGTGGAGCAGTTCTTC.

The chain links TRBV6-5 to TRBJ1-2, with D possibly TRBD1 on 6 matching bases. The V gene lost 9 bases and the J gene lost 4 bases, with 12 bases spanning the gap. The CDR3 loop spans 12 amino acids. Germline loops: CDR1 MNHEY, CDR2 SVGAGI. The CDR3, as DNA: TGTGCCAGTCTGGACAGTGGCTATGGCTACACCTTC. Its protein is CASLDSGYGYTF.

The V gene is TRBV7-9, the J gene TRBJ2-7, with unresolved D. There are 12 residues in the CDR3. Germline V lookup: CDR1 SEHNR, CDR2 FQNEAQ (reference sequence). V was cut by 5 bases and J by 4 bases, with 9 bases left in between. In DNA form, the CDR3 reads TGTGCCAGCAGCAGGGCCCAATACGAGCAGTACTTC. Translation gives CASSRAQYEQYF.